Following are 23 T cell receptor beta chains from one sample sequenced in a study of CD8 T cells in Susac syndrome. Reverse transcription of about 0.45 to 1 ug RNA was performed with random hexamers. Each CDR3 protein gets one entry after TCRdb re-called the immunoSEQ multiplex PCR reads with MiXCR. Of roughly 200,000 distinct CDR3 sequences listed, 85% to 95% are singletons. The sample consisted of CD4+ T cells from PBMCs. These receptor sequences come from a human donor with multiple sclerosis.

The chain uses TRBV11-1 and TRBJ2-1; 7 bases align to TRBD1. Trimming at V came to 5 bases and at J to 4 bases, leaving 8 bases not matched to a gene. Germline lookup yields CDR1 SGHAT and CDR2 FQDESV (reference sequence). The CDR3 consists of 15 residues. As DNA, the CDR3 is TGTGCCAGCAGCAGAGCCGGGACAGTTTACAATGAGCAGTTCTTC. It specifies CASSRAGTVYNEQFF.

The chain recombines TRBV3-1 with TRBJ2-2, with 9 bases aligning to TRBD1. The V gene end was trimmed by 1 base and the J gene end by 7 bases; junction bases not matched to a gene: 4. The CDR3 runs to 15 residues. CDR1 is LGHDT and CDR2 is YNNKEL in the germline V gene (reference sequence). The CDR3 spells CASSQGTGADGELFF. As DNA, the CDR3 is TGTGCCAGCAGCCAAGGGACAGGGGCAGACGGGGAGCTGTTTTTT.

This clonotype came up once. The chain couples TRBV10-3 to TRBJ1-5, with a possible D match to TRBD1 (5 bases). Trimming took off 0 bases at V and 7 bases at J, with 13 bases between the two ends. The CDR3 has 15 residues. Germline CDR1 is ENHRY and CDR2 is SYGVKD. The DNA for the CDR3 is TGTGCCATCAGTGAGTCGGGCCAGGGAGAGCAGCCCCAGCATTTT. Translation gives CAISESGQGEQPQHF.

The chain is built from TRBV30 and TRBJ2-1, with 7 bases matching TRBD2. J was trimmed by 9 bases and V by 7 bases; bases with no gene match: 15. Germline values: CDR1 GTSNPN, CDR2 SVGIG (reference sequence). This CDR3 comprises 14 residues. This CDR3 reads CASSGALSLGEQFF. The CDR3 DNA is TGTGCCTCCAGCGGGGCCCTGAGCCTGGGTGAGCAGTTCTTC.

This clonotype was detected once. This rearrangement joins TRBV29-1 to TRBJ1-2; D is unresolved. The CDR3 loop spans 13 amino acids. The V gene lost 6 bases and the J gene lost 1 base, with 12 bases spanning the gap. Germline V lookup: CDR1 SQVTM, CDR2 ANQGSEA. The CDR3 nucleotides read TGCAGCGTGCTTGCGGGCGGTAACTATGGCTACACCTTC. Translated, it gives CSVLAGGNYGYTF.

Only one count was recorded for this clonotype. V usage is TRBV4-2 and J usage is TRBJ1-6, with a tentative D call TRBD1 (6 bases). Deletions cut 5 bases from V and 7 bases from J, with 12 bases between. Germline V gives CDR1 LGHNA, CDR2 YNFKEQ. The CDR3 has 14 residues. CDR3 DNA sequence: TGTGCCAGCAGCGAAGGAGACAGGAATTCACCCCTCCACTTT. Encoded protein: CASSEGDRNSPLHF.

CDR3 residues: CAGFRDRISGANVLTF. CDR3 bases: TGTGCCGGCTTCCGGGACAGAATCTCTGGGGCCAACGTCCTGACTTTC. This rearrangement joins TRBV27 to TRBJ2-6, with 7 bases aligning to TRBD1. CDR1 is MNHEY, CDR2 SMNVEV, per germline (reference sequence). Trimming cost V 11 bases and J 0 bases; bases outside gene matches: 10. CDR3 size: 16 residues.

V is TRBV6-2 or TRBV6-3 and J is TRBJ2-3; 9 bases are shared with TRBD2. The V gene's germline CDR1 is MNHEY and CDR2 SVGEGT. J lost 3 bases, V lost 7 bases, and 5 bases had no gene match. The CDR3 loop spans 14 amino acids. The CDR3 protein is CASTIAGETDTQYF. In nucleotides, the CDR3 is TGTGCCAGCACGATAGCGGGGGAGACAGATACGCAGTATTTT.

J is TRBJ1-6 and V is TRBV27; D is uncertain. Trimming shortened V by 5 bases and J by 8 bases, and 13 bases separated the two germline ends. CDR3 length equals 14 residues. Germline lookup yields CDR1 MNHEY and CDR2 SMNVEV (reference sequence). CDR3 coding DNA: TGTGCCAGCAGTCCATCGGGCCGACATTCACCCCTCCACTTT. This gives the protein CASSPSGRHSPLHF.

The chain employs TRBV30 and TRBJ1-1; TRBD1 might be the D (5 bases). The V gene's germline CDR1 is GTSNPN and CDR2 SVGIG (reference sequence). V was trimmed by 0 bases and J by 4 bases, leaving 9 bases between them. This CDR3 is built from 13 residues. The CDR3 reads CAWSVSGSTEAFF. In DNA, the CDR3 is TGTGCCTGGAGTGTTTCAGGGAGCACTGAAGCTTTCTTT. Complete variable domain (other parts from reference TRBV30 and TRBJ1-1): SQTIHQWPATLVQPVGSPLSLECTVEGTSNPNLYWYRQAAGRGLQLLFYSVGIGQISSEVPQNLSASRPQDRQFILSSKKLLLSDSGFYLCAWSVSGSTEAFFGQGTRLTVV.

This chain joins TRBV12-3 or TRBV12-4 and TRBJ2-3; 9 nucleotides line up with TRBD1. The V and J ends lost 6 bases and 4 bases, in that order; junction bases with no gene match: 5. The CDR3 runs to 14 residues. The DNA for the CDR3 is TGTGCCAGCAGGACGGACAGGGGACCAGATACGCAGTATTTT. It is translated as CASRTDRGPDTQYF.

The J gene is TRBJ2-1, the V gene TRBV30; perhaps TRBD1 as D (5 bases). Trimming shortened V by 5 bases and J by 0 bases, and 11 bases separated the two germline ends. This CDR3 region has 14 residues. Germline CDR1 GTSNPN, CDR2 SVGIG (reference sequence). In DNA form, the CDR3 reads TGTGCCTGGGGGCAGGGTATCTCCTACAATGAGCAGTTCTTC. Amino acids: CAWGQGISYNEQFF.

CDR3 in amino acids: CSVVGQGDTEAFF. DNA for the CDR3: TGCAGCGTTGTGGGACAGGGGGACACTGAAGCTTTCTTT. The rearrangement links TRBV29-1 to TRBJ1-1, with 11 bases lining up with TRBD1. The trim removed 4 bases at V and 3 bases at J, leaving 1 base unmatched. CDR1 and CDR2 from the germline V gene are SQVTM and ANQGSEA. This CDR3 spans 13 amino acids.

This clonotype was detected a few times. The rearrangement joins TRBV2 to TRBJ1-5, with no clear D. The CDR3 is 13 amino acids. The V gene's germline CDR1 is SNHLY and CDR2 FYNNEI. Trimming took off 5 bases at V and 3 bases at J, with 8 bases between the two ends. This CDR3 is CASSLAINQPQHF. The CDR3 DNA is TGTGCCAGCAGTTTGGCTATCAATCAGCCCCAGCATTTT.

The chain has TRBV9 and TRBJ1-1, with a tentative D call TRBD1 (5 bases). The CDR3 has 13 residues. Germline CDR1 is SGDLS and CDR2 is YYNGEE. V was shortened by 3 bases and J by 0 bases, with 6 bases between the two germline ends. Written as DNA, the CDR3 is TGTGCCAGCAGCGCGGGGGTGAACACTGAAGCTTTCTTT. It codes for CASSAGVNTEAFF.

V usage is TRBV29-1 and J usage is TRBJ1-5, with 7 bases aligning to TRBD1. The length of the CDR3 is 14 residues. Germline values: CDR1 SQVTM, CDR2 ANQGSEA. V was pared by 7 bases and J by 4 bases, with 10 bases of the junction left unmatched. CDR3 protein: CSAATGIGNQPQHF. In DNA form, the CDR3 reads TGCAGCGCCGCGACAGGGATTGGGAATCAGCCCCAGCATTTT.

The chain couples TRBV15 to TRBJ2-7; D uncertain. V lost 0 bases and J lost 4, with 7 bases in between. From germline, CDR1 is LNHNV and CDR2 YYDKDF (reference sequence). The CDR3 length is 13 residues. DNA of the CDR3: TGTGCCACCAGCAGAGATGGTATTTACGAGCAGTACGTC. Amino acid sequence: CATSRDGIYEQYV.

This clonotype was seen more than once but under ten times. J is TRBJ1-6 and V is TRBV30, with no clear D. V lost 1 base and J lost 9, with 13 bases in between. The CDR3 consists of 14 residues. Per germline, CDR1 GTSNPN and CDR2 SVGIG (reference sequence). The CDR3 loop reads CAWSGQAGRSPLHF. DNA for the CDR3: TGTGCCTGGAGTGGGCAGGCCGGTCGTTCACCCCTCCACTTT.

J is TRBJ1-2 and V is TRBV6-5, with 9 bases identical to TRBD1. In germline, CDR1 is MNHEY, CDR2 SVGAGI. The CDR3 covers 15 residues. The trim removed 6 bases at V and 2 bases at J, leaving 7 bases unmatched. The CDR3 loop reads CASSGRGTGNYGYTF. CDR3 DNA sequence: TGTGCCAGCAGCGGTCGGGGGACAGGGAACTATGGCTACACCTTC.

This rearrangement joins TRBV20-1 to TRBJ2-3; 8 bases match TRBD2. Germline V gives CDR1 DFQATT, CDR2 SNEGSKA (reference sequence). This CDR3 has 17 residues. J lost 2 bases, V lost 0 bases, and 10 bases had no gene match. Written as DNA, the CDR3 is TGCAGTGCTAGAGATCCATCGGCGGGGGGTACCACAGATACGCAGTATTTT. It yields the protein CSARDPSAGGTTDTQYF.

This clonotype has only one observation. The chain is built from TRBV30 and TRBJ2-1; D tentatively fits TRBD1 or TRBD2 (5 bases each). This CDR3 has 13 residues. Germline lookup yields CDR1 GTSNPN and CDR2 SVGIG (reference sequence). Trimming cost V 0 bases and J 6 bases, with 9 bases left between them. CDR3 coding DNA: TGTGCCTGGAGTGTACGGGGCACCAATGAGCAGTTCTTC. It is translated as CAWSVRGTNEQFF.

The J gene is TRBJ1-3, the V gene TRBV9; tentatively, D is TRBD1 (5 bases). CDR1 and CDR2 from the germline V gene are SGDLS and YYNGEE. V lost 0 bases and J 2 bases, leaving 15 bases between the germline ends. The CDR3 totals 17 residues. The CDR3 DNA is TGTGCCAGCAGCGTAGACCCCCATGGGGGAGCTGGAAACACCATATATTTT. It yields the protein CASSVDPHGGAGNTIYF.

This clonotype was seen a single time. This chain joins TRBV30 and TRBJ1-4; tentatively, D is TRBD1 (5 bases). The CDR3 is 12 amino acids. The ends were cut back, 3 bases at V and 7 bases at J, with 9 bases in the middle. In germline, CDR1 is GTSNPN, CDR2 SVGIG (reference sequence). CDR3 DNA sequence: TGTGCCTGGAGCGGTCAGGGTGAAAAACTGTTTTTT. Translation: CAWSGQGEKLFF.